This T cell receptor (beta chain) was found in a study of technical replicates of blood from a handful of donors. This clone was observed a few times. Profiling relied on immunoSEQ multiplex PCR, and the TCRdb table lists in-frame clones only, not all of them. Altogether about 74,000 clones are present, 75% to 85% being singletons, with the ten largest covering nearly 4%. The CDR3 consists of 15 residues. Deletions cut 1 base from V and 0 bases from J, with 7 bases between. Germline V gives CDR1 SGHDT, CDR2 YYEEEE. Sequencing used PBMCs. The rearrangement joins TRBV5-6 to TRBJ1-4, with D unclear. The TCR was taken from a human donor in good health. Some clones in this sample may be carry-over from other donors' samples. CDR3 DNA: TGTGCCAGCAGCTTGTTTTTAACAACTAATGAAAAACTGTTTTTT. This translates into CASSLFLTTNEKLFF.